This entry is about one T cell receptor beta chain. Its antigen is unknown. Per-base qualities were not stored, and no clone one base away is much larger. The CDR1 and CDR2 encoded by the germline V gene are ENHRY and SYGVKD. Including the terminal cysteine and phenylalanine, the CDR3 comprises 17 residues. The kept DNA is CDR3 alone, 51 bases in frame from the first base. Trimming takes 0 bases off V and 4 bases off J; junction bases not matched to a gene: 9. The immunoSEQ Assay was used to sequence TCRbeta CDR3 regions. After extraction, genomic DNA underwent amplification by bias-controlled multiplex PCR, followed by high-throughput sequencing. In the authors' own workflow: To quantify the absolute abundance of every unique TCRbeta CDR3 region, sequences were collapsed and filtered. T cell fraction was estimated by normalizing TCRbeta template counts to usable DNA, which was measured by amplifying reference genes present in all nucleated cells. Repertoire TCRs were annotated as SARS-CoV-2-specific by exact matching of V gene, CDR3 amino acid sequence and J gene to a known reactive TCR set. MIRA supplied the reference SARS-CoV-2 TCR set, which was filtered for enrichment in COVID-19-positive ImmuneCODE repertoires so that public or cross-reactive TCRs were removed. Based on the MIRA antigens, annotated TCRs were further analysed at the level of specific ORF or position within ORF. Breadth was defined as annotated unique rearrangements over total unique productive rearrangements; depth was the summed frequency of those rearrangements. Two-sided Wilcoxon rank-sum tests were used to compare TCR breadth between groups. In its TCRdb copy, this immuneACCESS table keeps in-frame sequences only and misses some clones. Where compared with another copy, unresolved V genes explain less than half of these, and the others have no known cause. V and J calls and clone size are given by that table; D and trimming were obtained from the DNA. In this sample the table shows some 640,000 clones, 80% to 90% of which occur a single time. The ten most abundant clones make up approximately 1.5% of the sample.

The data stem from a study of Ad26.COV2.S vaccination and SARS-CoV-2 variants (dated by TCRdb to the early 2020s). Study-level background: Donors in the vaccine arm were drawn from COV1001, a multicentre, randomized, double-blind, placebo-controlled phase I-IIa trial testing Ad26.COV2.S in healthy adults. Ad26.COV2.S was administered intramuscularly at a dose of 5x10^10 or 1x10^11 viral particles, either as one shot or as two shots given 56 days apart. TCRbeta repertoire sequencing was used to assess the specificity and breadth of SARS-CoV-2-reactive T cell receptors after Ad26.COV2.S vaccination. A total of 32 samples were included in the TCR-sequenced set, comprising roughly 19 Ad26.COV2.S vaccine recipients, 5 placebo recipients and 8 SARS-CoV-2 convalescent individuals. Trial participants were randomized into five groups of five: low-dose or high-dose Ad26.COV2.S given once or twice, or placebo on both occasions. Blinding of investigators to trial group allocation was maintained during experiments and outcome assessment. The paper as a whole reports these results and caveats: Comparing responses between vaccine doses or regimens was not something the study was powered to do. According to the authors, total T cell responses may have been underestimated by the TCR breadth and depth analyses. Vaccine and placebo recipients had similar non-spike TCR breadth, a finding consistent with the vaccine containing only spike. After vaccination, substantial breadth of spike-specific CD8+ and CD4+ T cell responses was reported. Higher spike-specific TCR breadth was observed in Ad26.COV2.S recipients than in placebo recipients (P = 0.0014).

This specimen's treatment or condition label, interpreted: around 19 received Ad26.COV2.S at low or high dose, single or two shots; about 5 received placebo; per-sample allocation not given. For vaccine and placebo recipients, the sequenced repertoires came from samples collected on day 63 after the first injection. In Cohort 1b, some 25 adults aged 18-55 years were enrolled at a single site in Boston, USA, between 29 July and 7 August 2020. Ad26.COV2.S was a replication-incompetent adenovirus type 26 vector that expressed a prefusion-stabilized SARS-CoV-2 spike protein derived from the original Wuhan strain.

This clonotype was sampled from a person between 18 and 60 years old who received the Ad26.COV2.S COVID-19 vaccine or a placebo. The sequencing used peripheral blood, collected in a trial of Ad26.COV2.S vaccine versus placebo. The chain uses TRBV10-3 and TRBJ1-1, with 9 central nucleotides matching TRBD1. The CDR3 sequence is CAISESRGTGIITEAFF. The sequenced DNA: TGTGCCATCAGTGAGTCGAGGGGGACAGGGATAATCACTGAAGCTTTCTTT.